This T cell receptor beta chain was observed in a study of cytomegalovirus exposure and HLA in healthy donors. The CDR3 spans 17 residues. Looked up from germline, CDR1 is SGHRS and CDR2 is YFSETQ. With V trimmed by 6 bases and J by 4 bases, 11 bases remained unmatched. Primers included in the PCR were 60 Vbeta and 13 Jbeta primers. TCRdb's copy holds only in-frame clones and misses some; the assay was immunoSEQ multiplex PCR. The data show about 110,000 clones, with approximately 58% seen just once and about 2.2% held by the top ten. This receptor was taken from a young woman in good health and CMV-seronegative. Sequencing was done on a sample of PBMCs. The V gene is TRBV5-1, the J gene TRBJ2-3, with TRBD2 matching over 13 bases. The CDR3 coding sequence is TGCGCCAGCACGGAGAAAGGACTAGCGGGAGACCCAGATACGCAGTATTTT. Its protein product is CASTEKGLAGDPDTQYF.